This T cell receptor beta chain comes out of a study of OX40 agonist ivuxolimab in advanced cancers. Turning to the study itself: Patients were dosed intravenously with ivuxolimab at 0.01 to 10 mg/kg every 2 weeks. Study results and limitations: Averaged across samples, CD8+ T cells carried more expanded clones than CD4+ did. No determination was made of the antigen specificity of the expanded peripheral T cells. At 0.1 to 3.0 mg/kg, CD4+ and CD8+ blood T cells expanded clonally by week 6.

Turning to this clone: Its antigen is undetermined.

The assay was immunoSEQ multiplex PCR, and TCRdb's table has in-frame clones only and misses some. The sample records about 50,000 clones, around 91% being singletons. The receptor's source is an adult with an advanced solid tumor such as melanoma, head and neck, liver or kidney cancer. Sequences were derived from CD4+ or CD8+ T cells sorted from blood, sampled in a trial of the OX40 agonist ivuxolimab.

This CDR3 reads CASSQDRSPPGYTF. The CDR3 DNA follows: TGCGCCAGCAGCCAAGATCGCAGCCCGCCGGGCTACACCTTC. The chain links TRBV4-3 to TRBJ1-2; D is uncertain. This CDR3 has 14 residues. V gave up 0 bases and J gave up 8 bases, with 13 bases separating them. CDR1 and CDR2 (germline): LGHNA, YSLEER.